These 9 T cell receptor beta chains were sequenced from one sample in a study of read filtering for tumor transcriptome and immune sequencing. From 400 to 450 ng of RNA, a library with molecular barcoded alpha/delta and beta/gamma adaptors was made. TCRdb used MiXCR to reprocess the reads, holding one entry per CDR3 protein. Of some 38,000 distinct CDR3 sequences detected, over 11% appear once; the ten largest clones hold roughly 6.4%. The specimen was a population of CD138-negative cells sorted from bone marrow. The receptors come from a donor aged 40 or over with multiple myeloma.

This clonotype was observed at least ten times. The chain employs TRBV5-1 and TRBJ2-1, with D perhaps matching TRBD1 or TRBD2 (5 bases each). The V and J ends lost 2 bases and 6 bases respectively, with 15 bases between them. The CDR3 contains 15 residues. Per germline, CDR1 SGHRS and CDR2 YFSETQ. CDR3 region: CASSFGAGGSNEQFF. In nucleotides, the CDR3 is TGCGCCAGCAGCTTTGGGGCTGGAGGTAGCAATGAGCAGTTCTTC.

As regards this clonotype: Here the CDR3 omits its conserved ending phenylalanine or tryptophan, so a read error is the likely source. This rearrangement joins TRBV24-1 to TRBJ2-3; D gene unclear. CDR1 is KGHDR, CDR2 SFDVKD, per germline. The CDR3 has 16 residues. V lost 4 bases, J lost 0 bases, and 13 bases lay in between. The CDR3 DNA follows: TGTGCCACCAGTGAAGCCACGGGTCTCAGCACAGATACGCAGTATTCT. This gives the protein CATSEATGLSTDTQYS.

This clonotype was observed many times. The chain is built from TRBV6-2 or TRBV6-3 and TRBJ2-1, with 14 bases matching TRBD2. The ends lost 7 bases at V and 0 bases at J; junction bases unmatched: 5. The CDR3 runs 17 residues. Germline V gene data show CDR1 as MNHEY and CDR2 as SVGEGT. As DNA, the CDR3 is TGTGCCAGCAAGGGGACTAGCGGGGGTAGCTCCTACAATGAGCAGTTCTTC. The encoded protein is CASKGTSGGSSYNEQFF.

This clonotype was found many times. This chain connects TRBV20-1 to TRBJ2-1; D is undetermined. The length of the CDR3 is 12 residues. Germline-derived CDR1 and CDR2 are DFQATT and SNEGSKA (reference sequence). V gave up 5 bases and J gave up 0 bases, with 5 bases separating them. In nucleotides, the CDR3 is TGCAGTGCTTGGGGCTCCTACAATGAGCAGTTCTTC. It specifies CSAWGSYNEQFF.

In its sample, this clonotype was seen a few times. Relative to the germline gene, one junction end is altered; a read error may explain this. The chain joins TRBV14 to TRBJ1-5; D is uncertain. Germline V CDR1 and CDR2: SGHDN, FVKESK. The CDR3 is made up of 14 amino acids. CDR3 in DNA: TGTGCCAGCAGCCAAGACTACTCCAATCGGCCCCAGCATTTT. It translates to CASSQDYSNRPQHF.

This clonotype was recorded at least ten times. DNA for the CDR3: TGCGCCAGCAGCTTGTCGGCAGGGACCTACAATGAGCAGTTCTTC. Its translation is CASSLSAGTYNEQFF. This chain joins TRBV5-1 and TRBJ2-1; D is perhaps TRBD1 (5 bases). This CDR3 is built from 15 residues. The V gene lost 1 base and the J gene lost 2 bases, with 10 bases spanning the gap. Per the germline V gene, CDR1 is SGHRS and CDR2 is YFSETQ. Based on the CDR3 plus reference TRBV5-1 and TRBJ2-1, the full variable domain is KAGVTQTPRYLIKTRGQQVTLSCSPISGHRSVSWYQQTPGQGLQFLFEYFSETQRNKGNFPGRFSGRQFSNSRSEMNVSTLELGDSALYLCASSLSAGTYNEQFFGPGTRLTVL.

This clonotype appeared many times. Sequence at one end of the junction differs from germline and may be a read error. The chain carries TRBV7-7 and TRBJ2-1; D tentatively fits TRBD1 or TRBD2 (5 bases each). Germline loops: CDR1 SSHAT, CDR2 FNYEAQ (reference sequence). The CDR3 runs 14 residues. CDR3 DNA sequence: TGTGCTAGCAGCTCAGGGAGCTCCTACAATGAGCAGTTCTTC. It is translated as CASSSGSSYNEQFF.

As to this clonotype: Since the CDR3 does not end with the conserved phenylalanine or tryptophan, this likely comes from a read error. The CDR3 DNA reads TGTGCCTGGAGAGTACGGTCCGACTATGGCTACACCCTC. It is translated as CAWRVRSDYGYTL. The rearrangement joins TRBV30 to TRBJ1-2, with D hard to call. Germline V CDR1 and CDR2: GTSNPN, SVGIG (reference sequence). Trimming removed 3 bases at V and 3 bases at J, with 11 bases between. The CDR3 runs 13 residues.

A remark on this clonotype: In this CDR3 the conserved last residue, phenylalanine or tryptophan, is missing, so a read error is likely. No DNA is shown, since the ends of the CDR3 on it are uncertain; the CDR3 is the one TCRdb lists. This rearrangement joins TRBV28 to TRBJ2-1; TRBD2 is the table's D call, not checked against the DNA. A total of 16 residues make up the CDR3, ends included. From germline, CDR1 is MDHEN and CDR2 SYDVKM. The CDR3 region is CASSRQRDYSYNEQLI.